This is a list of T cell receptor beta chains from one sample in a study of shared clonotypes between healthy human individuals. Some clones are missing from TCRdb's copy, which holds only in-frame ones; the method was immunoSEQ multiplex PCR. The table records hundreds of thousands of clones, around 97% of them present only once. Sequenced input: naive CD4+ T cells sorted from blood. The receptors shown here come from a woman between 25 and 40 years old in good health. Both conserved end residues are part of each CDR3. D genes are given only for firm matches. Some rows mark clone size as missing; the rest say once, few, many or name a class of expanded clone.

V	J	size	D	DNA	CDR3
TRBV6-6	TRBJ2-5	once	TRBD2	TGTGCCAGCAGTTACGCCCCCCGGGGGGGGCAAGAGACCCAGTACTTC	CASSYAPRGGQETQYF
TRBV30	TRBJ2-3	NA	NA	TGTGCCTGGAGCGGGGGGCACGGAGATACGCAGTATTTT	CAWSGGHGDTQYF
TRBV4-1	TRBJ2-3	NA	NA	TGCGCCAGCAGCCAAGGATCGAGATTAGGATTCACCGGGGGGCCCACAGATACGCAGTATTTT	CASSQGSRLGFTGGPTDTQYF
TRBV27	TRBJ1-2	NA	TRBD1	TGTGCCAGCAACCCGACAGGGCGGGGTGGCTACACCTTC	CASNPTGRGGYTF
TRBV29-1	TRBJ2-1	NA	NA	TGCAGCGTTGATAGCAGGAGGAGCTCCTACAATGAGCAGTTCTTC	CSVDSRRSSYNEQFF
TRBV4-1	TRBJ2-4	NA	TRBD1	TGCGCCAGCAGCCAAGGACAGGGTACTAAAAACATTCAGTACTTC	CASSQGQGTKNIQYF
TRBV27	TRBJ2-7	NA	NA	TGTGCCAGCACTCCCGGGACCTCCTACGAGCAGTACTTC	CASTPGTSYEQYF
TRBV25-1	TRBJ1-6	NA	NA	TGTGCCAGCAGCCAGAGCTCCTATAATTCACCCCTCCACTTT	CASSQSSYNSPLHF
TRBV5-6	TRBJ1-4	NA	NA	TGTGCCAGCAGCCAAAGAACGGGTAGTTATGAAAAACTGTTTTTT	CASSQRTGSYEKLFF
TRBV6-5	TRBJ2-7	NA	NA	TGTGCCAGCAGCTATTCAGACAGTCCCAACGACGAGCAGTACTTC	CASSYSDSPNDEQYF
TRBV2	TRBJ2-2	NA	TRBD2	TGTGCCAGCAAGATTTTGACTAGCGGAAACACCGGGGAGCTGTTTTTT	CASKILTSGNTGELFF
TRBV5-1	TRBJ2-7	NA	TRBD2	TGCGCCAGCAGCGGTAACATAGCGGGAGAGGGCGAGCAGTACTTC	CASSGNIAGEGEQYF
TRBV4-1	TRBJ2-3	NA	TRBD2	TGCGCCAGCAGCCAACAAATCCCCGGGACTATCACAGATACGCAGTATTTT	CASSQQIPGTITDTQYF
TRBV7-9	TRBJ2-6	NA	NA	TGTGCCAGCAGCTTTTATAGCAACTCTGGGGCCAACGTCCTGACTTTC	CASSFYSNSGANVLTF
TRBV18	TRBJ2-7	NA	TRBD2	TGTGCCAGCTCACCAAATTCTCCGCTAGCGGGAATAAGGTACGAGCAGTACTTC	CASSPNSPLAGIRYEQYF
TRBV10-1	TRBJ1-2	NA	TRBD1	TGCGCCAGCAGTGAAGGGACAGGCTATGGCTACACCTTC	CASSEGTGYGYTF
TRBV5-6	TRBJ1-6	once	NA	TGTGCCAGCAGCTTCAATCCCGATAGCTCCTATAATTCACCCCTCCACTTT	CASSFNPDSSYNSPLHF
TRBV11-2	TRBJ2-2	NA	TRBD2	TGTGCCAGCAGAGGACTAGCGGGAGGGCCACAAACCGGGGAGCTGTTTTTT	CASRGLAGGPQTGELFF
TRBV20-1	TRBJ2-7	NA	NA	TGCAGTGCTAGAGAGTCCTACGAGCAGTACTTC	CSARESYEQYF
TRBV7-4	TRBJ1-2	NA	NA	TGTGCCAGCAGCCAAGTGTTGGGGGGCTACACCTTC	CASSQVLGGYTF
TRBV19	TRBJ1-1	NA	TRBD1	TGTGCCAGTAGTATAGTCACCACAGGGGGGGACACTGAAGCTTTCTTT	CASSIVTTGGDTEAFF
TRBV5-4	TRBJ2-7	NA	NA	TGTGCCAGCAGCTTGGACTACAGCTCCTACGAGCAGTACTTC	CASSLDYSSYEQYF
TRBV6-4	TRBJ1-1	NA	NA	TGTGCCAGCAGTGACTCGATTAGATCGAACACTGAAGCTTTCTTT	CASSDSIRSNTEAFF
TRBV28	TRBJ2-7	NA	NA	TGTGCCAGCAGTTCGGGGAGTCGGGAGCAGTACTTC	CASSSGSREQYF
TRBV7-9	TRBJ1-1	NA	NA	TGTGCCAGCAGCTTAGAGGGTCTTGAGGCTTTCTTT	CASSLEGLEAFF
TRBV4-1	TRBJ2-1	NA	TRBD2	TGCGCCAGCAGCCAAGTGACGGTCAGCGGGAGCGCTAAGAATGAGCAGTTCTTC	CASSQVTVSGSAKNEQFF
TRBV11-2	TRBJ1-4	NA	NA	TGTGCCAGCAGCACATGGGACGGCCTTAATGAAAAACTGTTTTTT	CASSTWDGLNEKLFF
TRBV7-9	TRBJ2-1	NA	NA	TGTGCCAGCAGCTTAGAGGCAGGGCCTCTCGACAATGAGCAGTTCTTC	CASSLEAGPLDNEQFF
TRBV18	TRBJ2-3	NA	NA	TGTGCCAGCTCACCCCGGGCCACAGATACGCAGTATTTT	CASSPRATDTQYF
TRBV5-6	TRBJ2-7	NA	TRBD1	TGTGCCAGCAGCCGGGACAGGGCCTACGAGCAGTACTTC	CASSRDRAYEQYF
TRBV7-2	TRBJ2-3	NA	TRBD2	TGTGCCAGCAGCCCGACTAGCGGTAGCACAGATACGCAGTATTTT	CASSPTSGSTDTQYF
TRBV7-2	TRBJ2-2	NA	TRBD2	TGTGCCAGCAGCTTAAAACTAGCGGGAACGGAGCTGTTTTTT	CASSLKLAGTELFF
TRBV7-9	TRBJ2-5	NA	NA	TGTGCCAGCAGCTTATTAGGCGGAGGAAAAGAGACCCAGTACTTC	CASSLLGGGKETQYF